This is a list of T cell receptor beta chains from one sample in a study of T cell responses to AZD1222 COVID-19 vaccine. The table came from immunoSEQ multiplex PCR; TCRdb's copy has only in-frame clones and leaves some out. Among 120,000 or so clones listed, 84% were seen once. The sequencing here drew on peripheral blood, taken 28 days after the second AZD1222 dose. The receptors here all came from an adult who received the AZD1222 COVID-19 vaccine. Both conserved end residues are part of each CDR3. The D gene is left open where the match is weak. For some rows the clone size is stated as once, few or many, or as a class when expanded; others skip it.

j_gene: TRBJ1-2
d_gene: .
abundance: .
v_gene: TRBV6-4
CDR3aa: CASSSGGGYTF

j_gene: TRBJ1-3
d_gene: TRBD1
abundance: .
v_gene: TRBV5-3
CDR3aa: CARSLGGTGGRGNTIYF

j_gene: TRBJ1-1
d_gene: TRBD1
abundance: .
v_gene: TRBV2
CDR3aa: CASSEQGQVNTEAFF

j_gene: TRBJ2-1
d_gene: TRBD1
abundance: .
v_gene: TRBV5-1
CDR3aa: CASSLVGDRVFDEQFF

j_gene: TRBJ1-1
d_gene: .
abundance: .
v_gene: TRBV11-2
CDR3aa: CASSPPWAPRNTEAFF

j_gene: TRBJ2-1
d_gene: TRBD2
abundance: .
v_gene: TRBV9
CDR3aa: CASSAAGGSSYNEQFF

j_gene: TRBJ2-5
d_gene: .
abundance: .
v_gene: TRBV28
CDR3aa: CASSIGQPQETQYF

j_gene: TRBJ1-6
d_gene: TRBD1
abundance: .
v_gene: TRBV9
CDR3aa: CASSVDPQGDNSPLHF

j_gene: TRBJ1-2
d_gene: TRBD1
abundance: .
v_gene: TRBV5-6
CDR3aa: CASSLPGGHGYTF

j_gene: TRBJ1-4
d_gene: TRBD1
abundance: .
v_gene: TRBV11-2
CDR3aa: CASSLGDRDAEKLFF

j_gene: TRBJ2-7
d_gene: TRBD1
abundance: .
v_gene: TRBV11-2
CDR3aa: CASRRTGTERYEQYF

j_gene: TRBJ2-2
d_gene: TRBD1
abundance: .
v_gene: TRBV7-9
CDR3aa: CASSRTGQNTGELFF

j_gene: TRBJ2-3
d_gene: TRBD2
abundance: .
v_gene: TRBV10-2
CDR3aa: CASLLAGDTDTQYF

j_gene: TRBJ2-7
d_gene: .
abundance: .
v_gene: TRBV30
CDR3aa: CAWSVGVGEYF

j_gene: TRBJ2-5
d_gene: .
abundance: .
v_gene: TRBV9
CDR3aa: CASSVGGRVTETQYF

j_gene: TRBJ1-2
d_gene: .
abundance: .
v_gene: TRBV9
CDR3aa: CASSFRPQEDGYTF

j_gene: TRBJ2-3
d_gene: .
abundance: .
v_gene: TRBV7-2
CDR3aa: CASSLASSTDTQYF

j_gene: TRBJ1-1
d_gene: .
abundance: .
v_gene: TRBV29-1
CDR3aa: CSTGQGFTEAFF

j_gene: TRBJ1-2
d_gene: .
abundance: .
v_gene: TRBV18
CDR3aa: CASSPLQGTYGYTF

j_gene: TRBJ1-4
d_gene: .
abundance: .
v_gene: TRBV6-5
CDR3aa: CASREGALVEKLFF

j_gene: TRBJ2-3
d_gene: .
abundance: .
v_gene: TRBV19
CDR3aa: CASSTRGAWTDTQYF

j_gene: TRBJ2-7
d_gene: TRBD1
abundance: few
v_gene: TRBV28
CDR3aa: CASRTGGRYEQYF

j_gene: TRBJ2-3
d_gene: .
abundance: .
v_gene: TRBV6-5
CDR3aa: CASGLPGRDTQYF

j_gene: TRBJ1-5
d_gene: .
abundance: few
v_gene: TRBV30
CDR3aa: CAWSVSVSNQPQHF

j_gene: TRBJ1-6
d_gene: .
abundance: .
v_gene: TRBV29-1
CDR3aa: CSVATDNNSPLHF

j_gene: TRBJ2-3
d_gene: TRBD2
abundance: .
v_gene: TRBV28
CDR3aa: CASSLLAGGADTQYF

j_gene: TRBJ1-2
d_gene: TRBD1
abundance: .
v_gene: TRBV5-4
CDR3aa: CASSLDPGTGGLGYTF

j_gene: TRBJ1-5
d_gene: .
abundance: .
v_gene: TRBV5-8
CDR3aa: CASSLGGYSNQPQHF

j_gene: TRBJ2-3
d_gene: TRBD2
abundance: .
v_gene: TRBV7-3
CDR3aa: CASSLGPSGGIGTDTQYF

j_gene: TRBJ2-1
d_gene: .
abundance: .
v_gene: TRBV5-1
CDR3aa: CASSLDTFSNEQFF

j_gene: TRBJ2-2
d_gene: TRBD1
abundance: .
v_gene: TRBV7-9
CDR3aa: CASSQDRGQTGELFF

j_gene: TRBJ2-3
d_gene: TRBD2
abundance: .
v_gene: TRBV11-3
CDR3aa: CASSFSGGAIDTQYF

j_gene: TRBJ1-1
d_gene: .
abundance: .
v_gene: TRBV6-5
CDR3aa: CASSKRYDTEAFF

j_gene: TRBJ1-1
d_gene: .
abundance: .
v_gene: TRBV11-2
CDR3aa: CASSRDGRNTEAFF

j_gene: TRBJ2-2
d_gene: .
abundance: .
v_gene: TRBV18
CDR3aa: CASSTDGAGELFF

j_gene: TRBJ1-5
d_gene: .
abundance: .
v_gene: TRBV6-2/TRBV6-3
CDR3aa: CASSYGGGNQPQHF

j_gene: TRBJ1-4
d_gene: .
abundance: .
v_gene: TRBV5-1
CDR3aa: CASSSGGSTVVNEKLFF

j_gene: TRBJ2-7
d_gene: .
abundance: .
v_gene: TRBV5-1
CDR3aa: CASSQDTYEQYF

j_gene: TRBJ2-1
d_gene: TRBD1
abundance: .
v_gene: TRBV11-2
CDR3aa: CASSLRGPYNEQFF

j_gene: TRBJ1-6
d_gene: .
abundance: .
v_gene: TRBV30
CDR3aa: CAWSVGGGLSSYNSPLHF

j_gene: TRBJ2-2
d_gene: TRBD1
abundance: .
v_gene: TRBV28
CDR3aa: CASRQTGTGRTGELFF

j_gene: TRBJ1-2
d_gene: TRBD1
abundance: .
v_gene: TRBV2
CDR3aa: CASSPFTGARGYTF

j_gene: TRBJ1-2
d_gene: .
abundance: .
v_gene: TRBV19
CDR3aa: CASSSIGVGITYGYTF

j_gene: TRBJ2-5
d_gene: .
abundance: .
v_gene: TRBV6-6
CDR3aa: CASSSQETQYF

j_gene: TRBJ1-1
d_gene: .
abundance: .
v_gene: TRBV7-8
CDR3aa: CASSLGVGSNTEAFF

j_gene: TRBJ1-1
d_gene: .
abundance: .
v_gene: TRBV5-1
CDR3aa: CASSLGPGGDTEAFF

j_gene: TRBJ1-5
d_gene: .
abundance: once
v_gene: TRBV4-2
CDR3aa: CASSQDQGEYQPQHF

j_gene: TRBJ2-7
d_gene: .
abundance: .
v_gene: TRBV6-5
CDR3aa: CASSVGTRSYEQYF

j_gene: TRBJ1-2
d_gene: .
abundance: .
v_gene: TRBV14
CDR3aa: CASSHTLEVSF

j_gene: TRBJ2-7
d_gene: TRBD2
abundance: .
v_gene: TRBV13
CDR3aa: CASSSPGSGGREQYF

j_gene: TRBJ1-2
d_gene: .
abundance: .
v_gene: TRBV7-9
CDR3aa: CASSLGSINKGGVNYGYTF

j_gene: TRBJ2-7
d_gene: TRBD1
abundance: .
v_gene: TRBV11-2
CDR3aa: CASSFGQAHYEQYF

j_gene: TRBJ2-7
d_gene: .
abundance: .
v_gene: TRBV5-1
CDR3aa: CASSFGSSSYEQYF

j_gene: TRBJ1-2
d_gene: TRBD1
abundance: few
v_gene: TRBV13
CDR3aa: CASSLGDRGPNYGYTF

j_gene: TRBJ1-6
d_gene: .
abundance: .
v_gene: TRBV6-4
CDR3aa: CASVPGDPLHF

j_gene: TRBJ2-3
d_gene: .
abundance: .
v_gene: TRBV19
CDR3aa: CASSLTASTQYF

j_gene: TRBJ2-4
d_gene: .
abundance: .
v_gene: TRBV24-1
CDR3aa: CATSERAGEDIQYF

j_gene: TRBJ2-2
d_gene: .
abundance: .
v_gene: TRBV2
CDR3aa: CASTGGLPNTGELFF